This T cell receptor beta chain was sequenced during a study of naive and memory T cell subsets. This clonotype was seen at least ten times. Its target is not known. CDR3 size: 14 residues. With V trimmed by 4 bases and J by 7 bases, 6 bases remained unmatched. An equimolar mix of two oligonucleotides served as the beta constant-region primer for TRBC1 and TRBC2. The ligated cDNA underwent four PCR rounds using SP2 and nested alpha and beta constant-region primers. A 12-nucleotide UMI and the SP2 primer were added to the cDNA 3' end by oligonucleotide ligation. TCRdb reanalysed the UMI-ligation and nested PCR reads using MiXCR and keeps one entry per CDR3 protein. The sample lists more than 95,000 distinct CDR3 sequences, about 14% occurring once. Study outcomes and limitations: Especially in CD8 cells, naive repertoires contained a few larger clonotypes, possibly CD45RA-re-expressing memory cells. Over 95% of naive TCR sequences appeared only once after error correction, unlike memory subsets.

Four subsets defined by CD45RA and CD27 were sorted after CD3, CD4, CD8 and live/dead staining. The receptor was isolated from a human donor in good health. The sample comprised naive CD8+ T cells from blood. The chain uses TRBV12-3 or TRBV12-4 and TRBJ2-1; 8 bases are a match to TRBD2. CDR3 DNA sequence: TGTGCCAGCAGTTCCAGCGGGGGACCTAATGAGCAGTTCTTC. This codes for CASSSSGGPNEQFF.